This TCR beta chain appears in the sequencing data of a study of blood T cell repertoires in COVID-19. Study-wide background: Collection of acute and convalescent COVID-19 samples took place in the United States, Italy and Spain. In each case, the material was cDNA or gDNA derived from T cells, B-cell-depleted T cells, or PBMCs.

Libraries were prepared by immunoSEQ multiplex PCR; TCRdb keeps only in-frame clonotypes and omits some of them. The data hold some 190,000 clones, with 81% observed a single time. Per germline, CDR1 MNHEY and CDR2 SMNVEV (reference sequence). The CDR3 has 14 amino acids. V lost 4 bases, J lost 1 base, and 3 bases stayed unmatched. Sequenced material: peripheral blood. The rearrangement uses TRBV27 and TRBJ2-7; 8 bases match TRBD1. This TCR was sampled from a woman aged 40 to 55 with COVID-19, enrolled during active disease. In DNA, the CDR3 is TGTGCCAGCAGTTCCCGGGACAGGTCCTACGAGCAGTACTTC. It codes for CASSSRDRSYEQYF.